The 32 T cell receptor beta chains given below trace back to one sample, sequenced in a study of blood T cells in healthy people across ages. With a J-beta primer mix and a sample-barcoded 5' primer, a second PCR ran about 6 to 11 cycles. TCRdb re-derived calls from the 5' RACE reads in MiXCR, one entry per CDR3 protein. The sample has 650,000 to 1,000,000 distinct CDR3 sequences, roughly 35% seen once. The material sequenced was blood. Source of these receptors: a man aged 18 to 30 in good health.

This clonotype appeared many times. The chain uses TRBV4-1 and TRBJ2-1, with no clear D. CDR1 and CDR2 from the germline V gene are MGHRA and YSYEKL. This CDR3 spans 13 amino acids. The V end was cut by 0 bases, the J end by 10 bases, with 10 bases between. The CDR3 protein is CASSQDRLEEQFF. The CDR3 region has the DNA TGCGCCAGCAGCCAAGATCGCTTGGAGGAGCAGTTCTTC.

This clonotype appeared a few times. The gene calls are TRBV11-2 and TRBJ2-1, with D tentatively TRBD1 or TRBD2 (5 bases each). V was clipped by 3 bases and J by 4 bases, with 13 bases between them. The length of the CDR3 is 15 residues. Germline V gene sequence: CDR1 SGHAT, CDR2 FQNNGV. The CDR3 sequence is CASSFPGRKYNEQFF. Written as DNA, the CDR3 is TGTGCCAGCAGCTTCCCGGGACGGAAGTACAATGAGCAGTTCTTC.

The V gene is TRBV5-1, the J gene TRBJ2-7; 11 bases align to TRBD2. Trimming removed 0 bases from V and 7 bases from J; junction bases left unmatched: 9. The CDR3 has 16 residues. In germline, CDR1 is SGHRS, CDR2 YFSETQ. In nucleotides, the CDR3 is TGCGCCAGCAGCTTGGTGACTAGCGGGGCCTACAATGAGCAGTACTTC. Translated, it gives CASSLVTSGAYNEQYF.

This clonotype has only a few counts. The chain is built from TRBV29-1 and TRBJ1-6; D is ambiguous. Germline values: CDR1 SQVTM, CDR2 ANQGSEA. V lost 6 bases, J lost 6 bases, and 15 bases lay in between. The CDR3 has 14 residues. CDR3 sequence (DNA): TGCAGCGTGGGGAACAGTACGGGTAATTCACCCCTCCACTTT. It encodes CSVGNSTGNSPLHF.

A few counts support this clonotype. The CDR3, as DNA: TGTGCCAGCAGTGTGGTACGCAACACCGGGGAGCTGTTTTTT. It yields the protein CASSVVRNTGELFF. V gene TRBV2 combines with J gene TRBJ2-2; D uncertain. In germline, CDR1 is SNHLY, CDR2 FYNNEI. V lost 4 bases to trimming and J lost 2 bases, with 8 bases between them. This CDR3 spans 14 amino acids. Full variable domain (missing parts from reference TRBV2 and TRBJ2-2): EPEVTQTPSHQVTQMGQEVILRCVPISNHLYFYWYRQILGQKVEFLVSFYNNEISEKSEIFDDQFSVERPDGSNFTLKIRSTKLEDSAMYFCASSVVRNTGELFFGEGSRLTVL.

Ten or more counts support this clonotype. This chain links TRBV4-2 with TRBJ2-5; D remains unclear. Germline V gene lookup returns CDR1 LGHNA and CDR2 YNFKEQ. Trimming left V 1 base short and J 3 bases short, with 6 bases between. There are 13 residues in the CDR3. The CDR3 loop reads CASSQASEETQYF. DNA of the CDR3: TGTGCCAGCAGCCAAGCATCAGAAGAGACCCAGTACTTC.

The chain has TRBV29-1 and TRBJ1-1; a weak D match, TRBD1 (5 bases). The germline gives CDR1 SQVTM, CDR2 ANQGSEA. V lost 2 bases to trimming and J lost 6 bases, with 13 bases between them. This CDR3 contains 13 residues. CDR3 DNA sequence: TGCAGCGTTGAATGGGGGGGAGAGGCTGAAGCTTTCTTT. This gives the protein CSVEWGGEAEAFF.

Regarding this clonotype: A much larger clone sits a single nucleotide away, making a read error possible. The rearrangement links TRBV7-2 to TRBJ2-3; D tentatively reads TRBD1 or TRBD2 (5 bases each). This CDR3 has 16 residues. V was clipped by 4 bases and J by 1 base, with 15 bases between them. Germline CDR1 SGHTA, CDR2 FQGNSA. CDR3 DNA: TGTGCCAGCAGCTCGCTACTAGTGGGGGGCACAGATACGCAGTATTTT. This gives the protein CASSSLLVGGTDTQYF.

V is TRBV6-6 and J is TRBJ2-1, with 8 bases identical to TRBD1. The CDR3 covers 16 residues. V was pared by 4 bases and J by 6 bases, with 11 bases of the junction left unmatched. CDR1 is MNHNY, CDR2 SVGAGI, per germline (reference sequence). The CDR3 nucleotides read TGTGCCAGCAGTTCGCAAGAAGGAGACAGGGGCAATGAGCAGTTCTTC. Translation gives CASSSQEGDRGNEQFF.

This clonotype turned up a few times. In DNA form, the CDR3 reads TGTGCCAGCAGTGAAAGAGGAGCTAGCAAAGAGACCCAGTACTTC. It is translated as CASSERGASKETQYF. The J gene is TRBJ2-5, the V gene TRBV25-1, with TRBD2 as a possible D gene (5 bases). With 2 bases removed from V and 3 bases from J, the gap between germline ends came to 13 bases. This CDR3 is built from 15 residues. Looked up from germline, CDR1 is MGHDK and CDR2 is SYGVNS.

This clonotype has a handful of counts. V and J are TRBV7-2 and TRBJ2-1; D not resolved. Trimming shortened V by 1 base and J by 4 bases, and 8 bases separated the two germline ends. This CDR3 spans 14 amino acids. In germline, CDR1 is SGHTA, CDR2 FQGNSA. The CDR3 region is CASSLGPEYNEQFF. The CDR3 nucleotides read TGTGCCAGCAGCTTAGGGCCCGAATACAATGAGCAGTTCTTC.

V is TRBV3-1 and J is TRBJ2-1, with TRBD2 identical over 7 bases. The closer fit of TRBJ2-7 to the DNA end suggests the J call may be wrong. The CDR3 sequence is 15 residues long. Looked up from germline, CDR1 is LGHDT and CDR2 is YNNKEL (reference sequence). The CDR3 reads CASSREGNSYNEQYF. The CDR3 DNA follows: TGTGCCAGCAGCCGGGAGGGAAACTCCTACAATGAGCAGTACTTC.

As to this clonotype: Given a much more abundant clone one base away, this may be a read error. The chain couples TRBV12-3 or TRBV12-4 to TRBJ1-5, with D possibly being TRBD1 (5 bases). The CDR3 is 15 amino acids. The CDR3, as DNA: TGTGCCAGCAGTTTCGAGGGGCCAGGCAATCATCCCCAGCATTTT. Amino acid sequence: CASSFEGPGNHPQHF.

The gene calls are TRBV20-1 and TRBJ1-4; D unresolved. This CDR3 comprises 13 residues. Germline values: CDR1 DFQATT, CDR2 SNEGSKA (reference sequence). In DNA form, the CDR3 reads TGCAGCGCAACACCAGCAACTAATGAAAAACTGTTTTTT. Translation: CSATPATNEKLFF.

V usage is TRBV21-1 and J usage is TRBJ2-7; the table assigns TRBD1, which was not confirmed against the DNA. TRBV21-1 is a pseudogene segment. The CDR3 is made up of 16 amino acids. CDR3 sequence reads: CASGKFRQGYHNEQYF. The DNA for the CDR3 is TGTGCCAGCGGCAAGTTCCGGCAGGGGTATCACAATGAGCAGTACTTC.

This clonotype was seen more than once but under ten times. The CDR3 here is CASSLIRASGTEAFF. The CDR3 coding sequence is TGTGCCAGCAGCTTAATCCGGGCCAGCGGAACTGAAGCTTTCTTT. This chain connects TRBV7-8 to TRBJ1-1; D gene uncertain. The V end was cut by 2 bases, the J end by 5 bases, with 15 bases between. From germline, CDR1 is SGHVS and CDR2 FQNEAQ. The CDR3 extends over 15 amino acids.

The V and J genes are TRBV2 and TRBJ2-7; either TRBD1 or TRBD2 may fit D (5 bases each). Germline-derived CDR1 and CDR2 are SNHLY and FYNNEI. This CDR3 spans 13 amino acids. V lost 6 bases, J lost 7 bases, and 16 bases lay in between. CDR3 DNA sequence: TGTGCCAGCAGCTTACTCGGGGCCAATGAGCAGTACTTC. Translation gives CASSLLGANEQYF.

This clonotype turned up a few times. This chain uses TRBV28 with TRBJ2-3, with a possible D match to TRBD2 (5 bases). Between the trimmed V and J ends, which lost 6 bases and 6 bases, there was a span of 13 bases. Germline V gene lookup returns CDR1 MDHEN and CDR2 SYDVKM. The length of the CDR3 is 13 residues. The CDR3 protein is CASSSLPGDTQYF. CDR3 in DNA: TGTGCCAGCAGCTCCCTCCCGGGGGATACGCAGTATTTT.

The genes are TRBV2 and TRBJ2-3, with TRBD2 matching over 7 bases. The CDR3 is 16 residues long. Germline V gives CDR1 SNHLY, CDR2 FYNNEI. V lost 3 bases, J lost 5 bases, and 11 bases stayed unmatched. The CDR3 here is CASSELGAPGGDTQYF. CDR3 in DNA: TGTGCCAGCAGTGAGCTCGGTGCGCCGGGGGGAGATACGCAGTATTTT. Variable domain in full (rest from reference TRBV2 and TRBJ2-3): EPEVTQTPSHQVTQMGQEVILRCVPISNHLYFYWYRQILGQKVEFLVSFYNNEISEKSEIFDDQFSVERPDGSNFTLKIRSTKLEDSAMYFCASSELGAPGGDTQYFGPGTRLTVL.

To note about this clonotype: Compared with germline, one end of the junction differs, possibly owing to a read error. The chain couples TRBV7-9 to TRBJ2-5; 10 nucleotides agree with TRBD2. This CDR3 has 17 residues. The germline V gene encodes CDR1 SEHNR and CDR2 FQNEAQ (reference sequence). The CDR3 DNA is TGTGGCAGCAGCCCTAAGTCACTAGCGGGGATCCAAGAGACCCAGTACTTC. It encodes CGSSPKSLAGIQETQYF.

This clonotype was counted once. This chain uses TRBV12-3 or TRBV12-4 with TRBJ2-2; weak D call: TRBD1 (5 bases). V lost 4 bases to trimming and J lost 6 bases, with 12 bases between them. The CDR3 has 14 residues. Here the CDR3 reads CASSSPLGPGELFF. CDR3 sequence (DNA): TGTGCCAGCAGTTCGCCACTGGGGCCCGGGGAGCTGTTTTTT.

This chain joins TRBV5-1 and TRBJ1-2; 10 bases are shared with TRBD1. CDR3 length: 15 residues. Per the germline V gene, CDR1 is SGHRS and CDR2 is YFSETQ. With 5 bases clipped from V and 4 bases from J, the junction kept 8 bases outside the gene matches. CDR3 in amino acids: CASRYPGQGPYGYTF. The CDR3 coding sequence is TGCGCCAGCAGATATCCGGGACAGGGGCCCTATGGCTACACCTTC.

This clonotype was observed a handful of times. This chain uses TRBV5-1 with TRBJ1-2; D unclear. Trimming stripped 4 bases from V and 8 bases from J, with 21 bases between. The CDR3 length is 15 residues. The germline CDR1 and CDR2 sequences are SGHRS and YFSETQ. The DNA for the CDR3 is TGCGCCAGCAGCCGCACCACGATCGGACCCGAGGGCTACACCTTC. It encodes CASSRTTIGPEGYTF.

This clonotype was counted a few times. The CDR3 nucleotides are TGTGCCAGCAGTTTAGCCTGGAACCAGTACTTC. Its protein is CASSLAWNQYF. V is TRBV12-3 or TRBV12-4 and J is TRBJ2-7; D unresolved. CDR3 length equals 11 residues. The ends were cut back, 0 bases at V and 10 bases at J, with 7 bases in the middle.

In this sample, this clonotype turned up many times. The V call is TRBV6-1, the J call TRBJ2-1; D gene uncertain. V gave up 7 bases and J gave up 3 bases, with 10 bases separating them. The CDR3 runs to 13 residues. Germline loops: CDR1 MNHNS, CDR2 SASEGT. CDR3 DNA: TGTGCCAGCACCGCTCGACACTACAATGAGCAGTTCTTC. Amino acids: CASTARHYNEQFF.

As regards this clonotype: A much more abundant neighbour one base away suggests this may be a read error. The V and J genes are TRBV7-2 and TRBJ1-2; possibly TRBD1 for D (5 bases). CDR1 and CDR2 (germline): SGHTA, FQGNSA. The length of the CDR3 is 13 residues. DNA of the CDR3: TGTGCCGGCAGCAAAGGGGTCCAATATGGCTACACCTTC. Its protein is CAGSKGVQYGYTF.

This clonotype was seen only a few times. This chain uses TRBV20-1 with TRBJ2-1; D is tentatively TRBD1 or TRBD2 (5 bases each). Germline-derived CDR1 and CDR2 are DFQATT and SNEGSKA (reference sequence). Trimming removed 0 bases from V and 2 bases from J, with 17 bases in between. The CDR3 has 17 residues. Written as DNA, the CDR3 is TGCAGTGCTAGAGATGGGGGACCCCCGTTCCCCTACAATGAGCAGTTCTTC. Encoded protein: CSARDGGPPFPYNEQFF.

At least ten counts were recorded for this clonotype. This chain joins TRBV7-2 and TRBJ1-6, with unresolved D. V shed 6 bases and J shed 4 bases, with 19 bases lying between them. This CDR3 is 17 amino acids long. Germline V lookup: CDR1 SGHTA, CDR2 FQGNSA. CDR3 in amino acids: CASSQYPPDGYNSPLHF. The CDR3 DNA sequence: TGTGCCAGCAGTCAATACCCCCCGGACGGATATAATTCACCCCTCCACTTT.

The chain couples TRBV7-2 to TRBJ2-5; tentatively, D is TRBD2 (6 bases). This CDR3 comprises 14 residues. Between the trimmed V and J ends, which lost 2 bases and 2 bases, there was a span of 9 bases. Germline V CDR1 and CDR2: SGHTA, FQGNSA. The CDR3 DNA sequence: TGTGCCAGCAGCTTACTAGCGCAACAAGAGACCCAGTACTTC. It encodes CASSLLAQQETQYF.

The rearrangement joins TRBV10-3 to TRBJ2-1; D uncertain. CDR1 ENHRY and CDR2 SYGVKD come from the germline V gene. V lost 0 bases to trimming and J lost 4 bases, with 10 bases between them. The CDR3 covers 15 residues. The CDR3 nucleotides are TGTGCCATCAGTGAGTCAACATTATGGTACAATGAGCAGTTCTTC. Residues: CAISESTLWYNEQFF.

The chain has TRBV12-3 or TRBV12-4 and TRBJ1-5, with 9 positions matching TRBD1. This CDR3 region has 15 residues. With V trimmed by 3 bases and J by 5 bases, 5 bases remained unmatched. The DNA for the CDR3 is TGTGCCAGCAGTTTTACAGGGGGCTACGATCAGCCCCAGCATTTT. Its protein is CASSFTGGYDQPQHF.

This clonotype was detected ten times or more. The chain is built from TRBV14 and TRBJ2-1; D gene unclear. With 0 bases removed from V and 5 bases from J, the gap between germline ends came to 5 bases. The CDR3 covers 13 residues. Germline V CDR1 and CDR2: SGHDN, FVKESK. The CDR3 loop reads CASSQDGHNEQFF. DNA of the CDR3: TGTGCCAGCAGCCAAGATGGGCACAATGAGCAGTTCTTC.